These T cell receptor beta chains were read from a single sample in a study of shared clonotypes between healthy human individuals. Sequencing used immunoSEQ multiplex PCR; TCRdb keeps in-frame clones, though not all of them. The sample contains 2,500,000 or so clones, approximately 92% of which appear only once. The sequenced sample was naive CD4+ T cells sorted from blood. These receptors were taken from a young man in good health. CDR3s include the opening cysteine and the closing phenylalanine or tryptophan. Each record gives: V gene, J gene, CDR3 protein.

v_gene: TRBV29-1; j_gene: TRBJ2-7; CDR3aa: CSVEGLAGGLSYEQYF
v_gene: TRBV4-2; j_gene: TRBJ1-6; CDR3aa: CASSPRAARNSNNSPLHF
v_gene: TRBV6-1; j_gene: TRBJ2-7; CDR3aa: CASSAAPGTGSSYEQYF
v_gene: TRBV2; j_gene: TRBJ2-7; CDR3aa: CASSEPVRGVKLLDRANSYEQYF
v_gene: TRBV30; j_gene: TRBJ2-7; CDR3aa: CAWSGKRLADYEQYF
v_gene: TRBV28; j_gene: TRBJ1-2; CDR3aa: CASSLRVGIYGYTF
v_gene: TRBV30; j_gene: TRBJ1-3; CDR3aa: CAWREKGAGGNTIYF
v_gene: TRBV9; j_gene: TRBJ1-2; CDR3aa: CASSFSVGASYTF
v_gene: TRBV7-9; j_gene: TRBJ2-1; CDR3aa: CASSLRSPWYNEQFF
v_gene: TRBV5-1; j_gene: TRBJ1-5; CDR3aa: CASSPGSSNQPQHF
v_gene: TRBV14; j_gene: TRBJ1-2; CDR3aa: CASSQGLRRYTF
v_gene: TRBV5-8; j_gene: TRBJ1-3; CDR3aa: CASSAGRAYYRNTIYF
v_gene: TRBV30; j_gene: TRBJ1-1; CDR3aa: CAWSERGRHTEAFF
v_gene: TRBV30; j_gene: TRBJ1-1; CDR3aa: CAWRGQVSTEAFF